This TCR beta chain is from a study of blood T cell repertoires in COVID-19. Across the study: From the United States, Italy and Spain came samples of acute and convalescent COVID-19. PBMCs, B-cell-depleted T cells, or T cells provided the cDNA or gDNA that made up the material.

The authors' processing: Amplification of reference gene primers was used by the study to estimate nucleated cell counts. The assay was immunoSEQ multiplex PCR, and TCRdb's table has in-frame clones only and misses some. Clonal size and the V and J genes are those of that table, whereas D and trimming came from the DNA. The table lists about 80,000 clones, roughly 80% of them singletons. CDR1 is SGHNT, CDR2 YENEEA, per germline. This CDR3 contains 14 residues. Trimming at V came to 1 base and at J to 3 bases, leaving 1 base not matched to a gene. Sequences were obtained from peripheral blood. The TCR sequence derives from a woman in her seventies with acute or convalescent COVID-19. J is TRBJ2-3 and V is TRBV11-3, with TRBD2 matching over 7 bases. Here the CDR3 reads CASSLGGRTDTQYF. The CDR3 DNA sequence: TGTGCCAGCAGCTTAGGCGGGAGAACAGATACGCAGTATTTT.